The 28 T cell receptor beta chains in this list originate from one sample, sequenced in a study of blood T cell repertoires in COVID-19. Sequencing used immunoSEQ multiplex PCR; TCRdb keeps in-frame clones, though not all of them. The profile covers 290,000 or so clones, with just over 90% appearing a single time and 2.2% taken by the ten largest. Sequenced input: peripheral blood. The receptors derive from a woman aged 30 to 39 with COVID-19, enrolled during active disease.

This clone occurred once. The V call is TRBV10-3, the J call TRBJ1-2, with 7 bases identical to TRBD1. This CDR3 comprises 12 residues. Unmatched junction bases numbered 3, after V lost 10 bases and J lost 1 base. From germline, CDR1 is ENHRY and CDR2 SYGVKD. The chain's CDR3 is CASRDSNYGYTF. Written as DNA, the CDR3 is TGTGCCAGCAGGGACAGTAACTATGGCTACACCTTC.

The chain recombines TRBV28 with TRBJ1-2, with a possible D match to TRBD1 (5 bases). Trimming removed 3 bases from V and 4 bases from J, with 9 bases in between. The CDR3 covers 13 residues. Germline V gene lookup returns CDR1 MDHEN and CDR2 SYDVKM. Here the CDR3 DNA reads TGTGCCAGCAGTTTTGGAGGGGTCTATGGCTACACCTTC. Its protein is CASSFGGVYGYTF.

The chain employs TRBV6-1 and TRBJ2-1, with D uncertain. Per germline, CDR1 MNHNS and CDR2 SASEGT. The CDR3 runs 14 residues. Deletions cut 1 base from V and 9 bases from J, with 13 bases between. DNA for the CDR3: TGTGCCAGCAGTGAAGTGCCCCGTTTCGGTGAGCAGTTCTTC. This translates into CASSEVPRFGEQFF.

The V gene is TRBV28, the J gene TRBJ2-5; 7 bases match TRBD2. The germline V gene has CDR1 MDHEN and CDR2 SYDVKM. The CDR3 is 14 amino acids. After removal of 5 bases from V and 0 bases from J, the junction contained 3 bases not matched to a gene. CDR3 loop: CASSPAGYQETQYF. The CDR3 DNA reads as TGTGCCAGCAGTCCAGCGGGGTACCAAGAGACCCAGTACTTC.

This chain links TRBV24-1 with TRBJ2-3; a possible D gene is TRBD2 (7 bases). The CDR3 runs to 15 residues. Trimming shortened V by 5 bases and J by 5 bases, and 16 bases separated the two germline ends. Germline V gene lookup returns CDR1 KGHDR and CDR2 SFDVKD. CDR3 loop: CATSAGGSERDTQYF. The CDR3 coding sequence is TGTGCCACCAGTGCGGGGGGCTCTGAGCGAGATACGCAGTATTTT.

The CDR3 nucleotides read TGTGCCAGTAGTGACAGGTTCGACGGAAACACCATATATTTT. This codes for CASSDRFDGNTIYF. The chain recombines TRBV19 with TRBJ1-3; TRBD1 is a possible D gene (6 bases). This CDR3 has 14 residues. The germline CDR1 and CDR2 sequences are LNHDA and SQIVND (reference sequence). Between the trimmed V and J ends, which lost 5 bases and 4 bases, there was a span of 12 bases.

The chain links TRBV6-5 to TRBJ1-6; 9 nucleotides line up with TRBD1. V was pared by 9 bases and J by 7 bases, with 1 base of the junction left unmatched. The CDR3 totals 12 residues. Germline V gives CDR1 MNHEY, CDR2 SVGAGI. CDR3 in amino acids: CARDRGNSPLHF. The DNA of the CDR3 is TGTGCCAGGGACAGGGGCAATTCACCCCTCCACTTT.

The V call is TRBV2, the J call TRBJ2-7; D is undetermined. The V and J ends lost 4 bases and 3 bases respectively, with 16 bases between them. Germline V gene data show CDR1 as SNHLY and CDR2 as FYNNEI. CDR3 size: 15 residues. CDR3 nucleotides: TGTGCCAGCAGTGCAGAGGTGTTGCCATACTACGAGCAGTACTTC. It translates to CASSAEVLPYYEQYF.

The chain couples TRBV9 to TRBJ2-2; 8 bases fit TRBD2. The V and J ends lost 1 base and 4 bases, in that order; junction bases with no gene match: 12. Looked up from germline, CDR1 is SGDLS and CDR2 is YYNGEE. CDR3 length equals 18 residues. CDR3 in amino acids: CASSVNREGAKGTGELFF. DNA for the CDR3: TGTGCCAGCAGCGTAAATCGGGAGGGAGCGAAGGGCACCGGGGAGCTGTTTTTT.

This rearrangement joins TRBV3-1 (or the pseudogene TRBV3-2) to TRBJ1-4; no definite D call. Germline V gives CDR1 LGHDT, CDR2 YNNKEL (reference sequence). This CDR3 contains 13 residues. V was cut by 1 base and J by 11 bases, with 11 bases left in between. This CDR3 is CASSQVEGGKLFF. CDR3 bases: TGTGCCAGCAGCCAAGTCGAGGGCGGGAAACTGTTTTTT.

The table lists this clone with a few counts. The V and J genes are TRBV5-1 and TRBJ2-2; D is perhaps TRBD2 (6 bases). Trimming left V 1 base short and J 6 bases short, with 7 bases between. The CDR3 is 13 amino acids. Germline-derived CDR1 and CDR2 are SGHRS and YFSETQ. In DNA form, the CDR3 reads TGCGCCAGCAGCTTGTCGGGGGCCGGGGAGCTGTTTTTT. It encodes CASSLSGAGELFF.

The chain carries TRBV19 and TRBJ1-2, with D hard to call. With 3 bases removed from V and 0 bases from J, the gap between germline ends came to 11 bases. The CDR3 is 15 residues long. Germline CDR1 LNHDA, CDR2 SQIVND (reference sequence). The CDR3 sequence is CASSISATANYGYTF. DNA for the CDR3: TGTGCCAGTAGTATTTCAGCCACAGCTAACTATGGCTACACCTTC.

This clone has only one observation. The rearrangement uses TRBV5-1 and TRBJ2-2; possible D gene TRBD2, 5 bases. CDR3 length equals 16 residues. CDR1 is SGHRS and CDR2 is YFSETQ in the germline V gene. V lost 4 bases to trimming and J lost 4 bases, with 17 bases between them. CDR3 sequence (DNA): TGCGCCAGCAGCCCACTAGTCCCAGCTTTCACCGGGGAGCTGTTTTTT. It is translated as CASSPLVPAFTGELFF. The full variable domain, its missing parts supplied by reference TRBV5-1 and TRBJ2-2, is KAGVTQTPRYLIKTRGQQVTLSCSPISGHRSVSWYQQTPGQGLQFLFEYFSETQRNKGNFPGRFSGRQFSNSRSEMNVSTLELGDSALYLCASSPLVPAFTGELFFGEGSRLTVL.

Here the CDR3 DNA reads TGCGCCAGCAGCCGTTTAGCGGGGAGTGGTAACGAGCAGTACTTC. This gives the protein CASSRLAGSGNEQYF. The chain employs TRBV5-1 and TRBJ2-7, with 8 bases identical to TRBD2. V shed 4 bases, J shed 5 bases, and the junction held 11 bases outside the gene matches. Germline-derived CDR1 and CDR2 are SGHRS and YFSETQ. This CDR3 region has 15 residues.

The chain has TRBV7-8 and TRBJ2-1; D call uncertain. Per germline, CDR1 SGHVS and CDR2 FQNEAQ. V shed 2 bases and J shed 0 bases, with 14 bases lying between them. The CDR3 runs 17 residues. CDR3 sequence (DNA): TGTGCCAGCAGCTTATCTAGTGCCCCTAGCTCCTACAATGAGCAGTTCTTC. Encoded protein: CASSLSSAPSSYNEQFF. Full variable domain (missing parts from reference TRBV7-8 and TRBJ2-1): GAGVSQSPRYKVAKRGQDVALRCDPISGHVSLFWYQQALGQGPEFLTYFQNEAQLDKSGLPSDRFFAERPEGSVSTLKIQRTQQEDSAVYLCASSLSSAPSSYNEQFFGPGTRLTVL.

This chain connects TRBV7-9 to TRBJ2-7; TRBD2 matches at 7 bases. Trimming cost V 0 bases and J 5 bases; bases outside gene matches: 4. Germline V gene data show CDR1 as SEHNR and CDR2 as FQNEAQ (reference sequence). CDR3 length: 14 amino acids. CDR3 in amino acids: CASSLAGGPHEQYF. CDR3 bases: TGTGCCAGCAGCTTAGCGGGAGGGCCACACGAGCAGTACTTC.

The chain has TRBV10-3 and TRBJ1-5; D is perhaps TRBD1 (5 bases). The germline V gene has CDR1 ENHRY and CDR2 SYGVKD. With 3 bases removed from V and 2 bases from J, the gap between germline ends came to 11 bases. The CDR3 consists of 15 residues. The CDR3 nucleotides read TGTGCCATCAGTGAAGGCAGGGTCGGCAATCAGCCCCAGCATTTT. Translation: CAISEGRVGNQPQHF.

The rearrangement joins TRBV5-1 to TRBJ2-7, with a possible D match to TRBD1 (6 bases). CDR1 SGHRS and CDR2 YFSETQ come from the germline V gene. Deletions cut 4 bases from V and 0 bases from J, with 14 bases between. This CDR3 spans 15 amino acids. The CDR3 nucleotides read TGCGCCAGCAGCGACGGGACACAAGGCTCCTACGAGCAGTACTTC. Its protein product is CASSDGTQGSYEQYF.

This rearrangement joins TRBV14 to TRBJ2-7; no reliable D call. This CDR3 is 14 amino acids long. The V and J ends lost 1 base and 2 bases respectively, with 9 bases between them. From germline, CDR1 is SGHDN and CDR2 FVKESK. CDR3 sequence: CASSQGHYTYEQYF. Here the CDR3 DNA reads TGTGCCAGCAGCCAAGGCCACTACACCTACGAGCAGTACTTC.

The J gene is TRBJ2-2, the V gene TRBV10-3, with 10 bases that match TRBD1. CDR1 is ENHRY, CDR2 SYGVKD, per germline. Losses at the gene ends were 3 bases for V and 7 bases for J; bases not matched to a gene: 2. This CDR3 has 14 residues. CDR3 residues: CAISDGTGVGELFF. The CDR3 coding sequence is TGTGCCATCAGTGACGGGACAGGGGTCGGGGAGCTGTTTTTT.

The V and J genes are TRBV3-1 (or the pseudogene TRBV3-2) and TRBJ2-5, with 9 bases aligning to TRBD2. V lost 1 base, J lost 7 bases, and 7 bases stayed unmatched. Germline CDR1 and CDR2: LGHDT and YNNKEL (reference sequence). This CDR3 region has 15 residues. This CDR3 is CASSQVTRGGGTQYF. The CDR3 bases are TGTGCCAGCAGCCAAGTGACCCGCGGGGGGGGGACCCAGTACTTC.

The CDR3 DNA follows: TGTGCCAGCAGCCCCCTAGGGGGCGACACCGGGGAGCTGTTTTTT. The encoded protein is CASSPLGGDTGELFF. The chain uses TRBV7-8 and TRBJ2-2; 7 bases agree with TRBD1. Germline V CDR1 and CDR2: SGHVS, FQNEAQ. The CDR3 runs 15 residues. After removal of 5 bases from V and 3 bases from J, the junction contained 6 bases not matched to a gene.

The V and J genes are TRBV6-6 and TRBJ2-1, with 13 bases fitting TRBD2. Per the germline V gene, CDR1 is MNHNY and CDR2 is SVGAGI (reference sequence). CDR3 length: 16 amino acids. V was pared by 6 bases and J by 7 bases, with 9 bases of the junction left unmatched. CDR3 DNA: TGTGCCAGCAGCGACGGGACTAGCGGGGCTTCTAATGAGCAGTTCTTC. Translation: CASSDGTSGASNEQFF.

CDR3 sequence reads: CASSLARGNEQFF. In nucleotides, the CDR3 is TGTGCCAGCAGTTTAGCTAGGGGCAATGAGCAGTTCTTC. V is TRBV12-3 or TRBV12-4 and J is TRBJ2-1; D is perhaps TRBD1 (5 bases). Trimming cost V 0 bases and J 6 bases, with 6 bases left between them. The CDR3 is made up of 13 amino acids.

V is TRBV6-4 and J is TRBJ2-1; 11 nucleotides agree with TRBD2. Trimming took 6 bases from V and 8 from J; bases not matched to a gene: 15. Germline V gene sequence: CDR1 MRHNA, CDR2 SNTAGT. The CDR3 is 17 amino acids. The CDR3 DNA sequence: TGTGCCAGCAGCGGTATTAATAGCGGGAGGGCCGCGGATGAGCAGTTCTTC. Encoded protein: CASSGINSGRAADEQFF.

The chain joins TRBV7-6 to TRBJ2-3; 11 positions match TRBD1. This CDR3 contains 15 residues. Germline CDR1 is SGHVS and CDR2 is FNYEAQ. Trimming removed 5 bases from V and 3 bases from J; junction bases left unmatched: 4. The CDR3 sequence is CASSEDRGQTDTQYF. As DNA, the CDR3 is TGTGCCAGCAGCGAGGACAGGGGGCAGACAGATACGCAGTATTTT.

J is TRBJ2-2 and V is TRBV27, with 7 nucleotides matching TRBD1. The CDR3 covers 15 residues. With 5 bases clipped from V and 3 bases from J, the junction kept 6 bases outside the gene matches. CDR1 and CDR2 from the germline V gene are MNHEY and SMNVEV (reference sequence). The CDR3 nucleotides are TGTGCCAGCAGTGTAGAGGGACAGTACACCGGGGAGCTGTTTTTT. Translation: CASSVEGQYTGELFF.

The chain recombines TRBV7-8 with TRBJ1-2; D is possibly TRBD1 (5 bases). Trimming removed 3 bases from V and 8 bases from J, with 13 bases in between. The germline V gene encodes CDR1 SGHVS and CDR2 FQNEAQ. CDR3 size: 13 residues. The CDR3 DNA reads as TGTGCCAGCAGCTTTCCCGGGGAGGGGGGCTACACCTTC. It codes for CASSFPGEGGYTF. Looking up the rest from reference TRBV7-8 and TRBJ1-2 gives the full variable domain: GAGVSQSPRYKVAKRGQDVALRCDPISGHVSLFWYQQALGQGPEFLTYFQNEAQLDKSGLPSDRFFAERPEGSVSTLKIQRTQQEDSAVYLCASSFPGEGGYTFGSGTRLTVV.